The rows below give T cell receptor beta chains drawn from one sample of a study of identical twins. Each CDR3 protein is one row after TCRdb ran MiXCR on the 5' RACE reads. The repertoire holds 350,000 to 450,000 distinct CDR3 sequences, with less than 20% as singletons. The sequenced sample consisted of naive T cells sorted from blood. These receptors were obtained from a man aged 50 to 59 in good health. Each CDR3 is given with its conserved first and last residue. A D gene is named only where the DNA matches it firmly. The listing skips clone size in some rows; elsewhere it reads once, few, many or a size class.

v_gene: TRBV6-2/TRBV6-3; d_gene: NA; abundance: few; j_gene: TRBJ2-2; CDR3nt: TGTGCCAGCAGTTACTCCAAAGGGGGACTTTCCACCGGGGAGCTGTTTTTT; CDR3aa: CASSYSKGGLSTGELFF
v_gene: TRBV4-1; d_gene: NA; abundance: many; j_gene: TRBJ2-5; CDR3nt: TGCGCCAGCAGCCAAGACGGTAGGGTGATACAGTACTTC; CDR3aa: CASSQDGRVIQYF
v_gene: TRBV6-1; d_gene: NA; abundance: NA; j_gene: TRBJ2-2; CDR3nt: TGTGCCAGCAGGGTGGAGGCAAGCGCCGGGGAGCTGTTTTTT; CDR3aa: CASRVEASAGELFF
v_gene: TRBV29-1; d_gene: NA; abundance: many; j_gene: TRBJ2-7; CDR3nt: TGCAGCGTTGAAGTCCGGTCAGGGGCCCGTCCCTACGAGCAGTACTTC; CDR3aa: CSVEVRSGARPYEQYF
v_gene: TRBV3-1; d_gene: NA; abundance: few; j_gene: TRBJ2-3; CDR3nt: TGTGCCAGCAGCCAAGATCTGCCGAGGGGTGTGCCGGCAGATACGCAGTATTTT; CDR3aa: CASSQDLPRGVPADTQYF
v_gene: TRBV20-1; d_gene: TRBD2; abundance: few; j_gene: TRBJ2-1; CDR3nt: TGCAGTGCTAGGGCCTCGGGAGGGCCTCGGAATGAGCAGTTCTTC; CDR3aa: CSARASGGPRNEQFF
v_gene: TRBV6-2/TRBV6-3; d_gene: TRBD2; abundance: many; j_gene: TRBJ2-3; CDR3nt: TGTGCCAGCAGGCCTAGCGGGGTACACACAGATACGCAGTATTTT; CDR3aa: CASRPSGVHTDTQYF
v_gene: TRBV20-1; d_gene: TRBD2; abundance: few; j_gene: TRBJ2-4; CDR3nt: TGCAGTGCTAGAGATACCACTAGCGGGAGGACAAGGAACATTCAGTACTTC; CDR3aa: CSARDTTSGRTRNIQYF
v_gene: TRBV10-3; d_gene: NA; abundance: few; j_gene: TRBJ1-2; CDR3nt: TGTGCCATCAGTGATCGAGTCCTTAACTATGGCTACACCTTC; CDR3aa: CAISDRVLNYGYTF
v_gene: TRBV28; d_gene: NA; abundance: few; j_gene: TRBJ2-1; CDR3nt: TGTGCCAGCAGTTTATTCGGGGATGGGAATGAGCAGTTCTTC; CDR3aa: CASSLFGDGNEQFF
v_gene: TRBV7-2; d_gene: NA; abundance: NA; j_gene: TRBJ2-7; CDR3nt: TGTGCCAGCAGCTTATTTAGTCTCTACGAGCAGTACTTC; CDR3aa: CASSLFSLYEQYF
v_gene: TRBV29-1; d_gene: NA; abundance: few; j_gene: TRBJ1-3; CDR3nt: TGCAGCGTTGAAACGGGGCCTGGAAACACCATATATTTT; CDR3aa: CSVETGPGNTIYF
v_gene: TRBV18; d_gene: TRBD1; abundance: NA; j_gene: TRBJ2-7; CDR3nt: TGTGCCAGCTCACCATACCGGGACAGGGGAACGTACGAGCAGTACTTC; CDR3aa: CASSPYRDRGTYEQYF
v_gene: TRBV18; d_gene: TRBD1; abundance: NA; j_gene: TRBJ2-2; CDR3nt: TGTGCCAGCTCGCGTCGGACAGGGGACACCGGGGAGCTGTTTTTT; CDR3aa: CASSRRTGDTGELFF
v_gene: TRBV27; d_gene: TRBD2; abundance: NA; j_gene: TRBJ2-7; CDR3nt: TGTGCCAGCAGTCCCCAAGCGGGGGAGACCTACGAGCAGTACTTC; CDR3aa: CASSPQAGETYEQYF
v_gene: TRBV29-1; d_gene: NA; abundance: NA; j_gene: TRBJ2-3; CDR3nt: TGCAGCGTTGAAGATCATCGAGATACGCAGTATTTT; CDR3aa: CSVEDHRDTQYF
v_gene: TRBV10-3; d_gene: NA; abundance: many; j_gene: TRBJ2-5; CDR3nt: TGTGCCATCAGAGACCCCTTGTCGGGGAGGGAGACCCAGTACTTC; CDR3aa: CAIRDPLSGRETQYF
v_gene: TRBV10-2; d_gene: TRBD2; abundance: few; j_gene: TRBJ2-5; CDR3nt: TGCGCTACCTCCGGGACTAGCGGGAGGAGGATTGGAGAGACCCAGTACTTC; CDR3aa: CATSGTSGRRIGETQYF
v_gene: TRBV5-6; d_gene: NA; abundance: few; j_gene: TRBJ2-7; CDR3nt: TGTGCCAGCAGCTTGGCTCAGCACCTAAGCTCCTACGAGCAGTACTTC; CDR3aa: CASSLAQHLSSYEQYF
v_gene: TRBV25-1; d_gene: TRBD1; abundance: NA; j_gene: TRBJ1-4; CDR3nt: TGTGCCAGCAGTGGCAGGGGGCGGGGGGGTGAAAAACTGTTTTTT; CDR3aa: CASSGRGRGGEKLFF
v_gene: TRBV5-1; d_gene: NA; abundance: many; j_gene: TRBJ2-7; CDR3nt: TGCGCCAGCAGCTTGGAGACCCCGGGGATCGACGAGCAGTACTTC; CDR3aa: CASSLETPGIDEQYF
v_gene: TRBV29-1; d_gene: NA; abundance: many; j_gene: TRBJ1-1; CDR3nt: TGCAGCGTGGCCCGGACTCCGGTGAACACTGAAGCTTTCTTT; CDR3aa: CSVARTPVNTEAFF
v_gene: TRBV20-1; d_gene: NA; abundance: NA; j_gene: TRBJ2-7; CDR3nt: TGCAGTGCTAGTGGGTCCTGGGGGTCTGGCTACGAGCAGTACTTC; CDR3aa: CSASGSWGSGYEQYF
v_gene: TRBV4-3; d_gene: NA; abundance: many; j_gene: TRBJ2-1; CDR3nt: TGCGCCAGCAGCCAAGGCGTGGGCCCTTCCTACAATGAGCAGTTCTTC; CDR3aa: CASSQGVGPSYNEQFF
v_gene: TRBV4-3; d_gene: TRBD2; abundance: few; j_gene: TRBJ2-7; CDR3nt: TGCGCCAGCAGCCAACCTCTCTATGGGACTAGCGGAACCTACGAGCAGTACTTC; CDR3aa: CASSQPLYGTSGTYEQYF
v_gene: TRBV10-3; d_gene: TRBD1; abundance: few; j_gene: TRBJ1-5; CDR3nt: TGTGCCATCAGTTCAGGGGGCGGGGATCAGCCCCAGCATTTT; CDR3aa: CAISSGGGDQPQHF
v_gene: TRBV10-3; d_gene: NA; abundance: NA; j_gene: TRBJ2-2; CDR3nt: TGTGCCATCAGCGATTGGGGGGGCCCATCCACCGGGGAGCTGTTTTTT; CDR3aa: CAISDWGGPSTGELFF
v_gene: TRBV3-1; d_gene: NA; abundance: many; j_gene: TRBJ2-5; CDR3nt: TGTGCCAGCAGCCAAGAAGGTCGGGGGATTTATGGGACCCAGTACTTC; CDR3aa: CASSQEGRGIYGTQYF
v_gene: TRBV20-1; d_gene: NA; abundance: NA; j_gene: TRBJ2-5; CDR3nt: TGCAGTGCTAGAGTCGAGAAGACCCAGTACTTC; CDR3aa: CSARVEKTQYF
v_gene: TRBV28; d_gene: TRBD1; abundance: NA; j_gene: TRBJ2-7; CDR3nt: TGTGCCAGCAGTGACTCCGGGACAGGGTACGAGCAGTACTTC; CDR3aa: CASSDSGTGYEQYF
v_gene: TRBV29-1; d_gene: TRBD1; abundance: many; j_gene: TRBJ2-1; CDR3nt: TGCAGCGTAAGGGACAGGGCCTACAATGAGCAGTTCTTC; CDR3aa: CSVRDRAYNEQFF
v_gene: TRBV27; d_gene: NA; abundance: many; j_gene: TRBJ2-6; CDR3nt: TGTGCCAGCAGCCCTTTAGGACAGTTTGCCAACGTCCTGACTTTC; CDR3aa: CASSPLGQFANVLTF
v_gene: TRBV7-9; d_gene: NA; abundance: few; j_gene: TRBJ2-1; CDR3nt: TGTGCCAGCAGCCCGACCAACTACAATGAGCAGTTCTTC; CDR3aa: CASSPTNYNEQFF
v_gene: TRBV20-1; d_gene: NA; abundance: many; j_gene: TRBJ2-5; CDR3nt: TGCAGTGCTAAAGGAGGGGAACATCAAGAGACCCAGTACTTC; CDR3aa: CSAKGGEHQETQYF
v_gene: TRBV5-6; d_gene: NA; abundance: many; j_gene: TRBJ2-7; CDR3nt: TGTGCCAGCAGCGGCGGTCCCCACGAGCAGTACTTC; CDR3aa: CASSGGPHEQYF
v_gene: TRBV5-1; d_gene: NA; abundance: few; j_gene: TRBJ1-2; CDR3nt: TGCGCCAGCAGCTTGGAGGGCGTGGGGAGTCGTTGGTATGGCTACACCTTC; CDR3aa: CASSLEGVGSRWYGYTF
v_gene: TRBV12-3/TRBV12-4; d_gene: NA; abundance: many; j_gene: TRBJ1-1; CDR3nt: TGTGCCAGCAGTAGGACAGTTATGAACACTGAAGCTTTCTTT; CDR3aa: CASSRTVMNTEAFF